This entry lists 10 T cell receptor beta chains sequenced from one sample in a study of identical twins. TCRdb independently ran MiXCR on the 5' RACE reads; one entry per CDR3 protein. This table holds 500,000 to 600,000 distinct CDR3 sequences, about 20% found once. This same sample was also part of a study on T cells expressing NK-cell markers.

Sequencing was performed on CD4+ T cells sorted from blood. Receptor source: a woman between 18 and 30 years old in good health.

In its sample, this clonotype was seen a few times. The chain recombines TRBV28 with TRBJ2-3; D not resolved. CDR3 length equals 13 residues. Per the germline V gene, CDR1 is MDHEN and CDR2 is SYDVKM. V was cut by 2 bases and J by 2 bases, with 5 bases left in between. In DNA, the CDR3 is TGTGCCAGCAGTTTAGCGACCACAGATACGCAGTATTTT. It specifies CASSLATTDTQYF.

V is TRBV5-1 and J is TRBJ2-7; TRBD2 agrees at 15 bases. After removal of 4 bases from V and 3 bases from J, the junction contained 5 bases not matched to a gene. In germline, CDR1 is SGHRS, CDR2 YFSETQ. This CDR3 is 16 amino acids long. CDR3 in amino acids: CASSAGLAGGLYEQYF. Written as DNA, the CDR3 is TGCGCCAGCAGCGCCGGACTAGCGGGGGGGCTCTACGAGCAGTACTTC.

This CDR3 reads CASSFKGRNTEAFF. The CDR3, as DNA: TGTGCCAGCAGCTTCAAGGGGAGGAACACTGAAGCTTTCTTT. The rearrangement joins TRBV7-9 to TRBJ1-1; possible D gene TRBD1, 5 bases. This CDR3 region has 14 residues. Germline values: CDR1 SEHNR, CDR2 FQNEAQ (reference sequence). Trimming stripped 3 bases from V and 1 base from J, with 9 bases between.

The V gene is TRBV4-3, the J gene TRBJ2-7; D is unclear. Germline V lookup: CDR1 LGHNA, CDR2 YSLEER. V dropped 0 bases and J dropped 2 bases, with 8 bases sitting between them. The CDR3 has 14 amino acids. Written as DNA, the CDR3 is TGCGCCAGCAGCCAAGAGACCCCGACCTACGAGCAGTACTTC. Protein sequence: CASSQETPTYEQYF.

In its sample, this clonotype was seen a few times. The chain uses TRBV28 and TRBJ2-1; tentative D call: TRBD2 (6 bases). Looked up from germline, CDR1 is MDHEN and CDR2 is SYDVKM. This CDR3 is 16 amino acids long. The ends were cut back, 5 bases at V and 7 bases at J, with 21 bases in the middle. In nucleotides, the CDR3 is TGTGCCAGCAGTCGGACCAATTTCAGGAGGGTGAATGAGCAGTTCTTC. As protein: CASSRTNFRRVNEQFF.

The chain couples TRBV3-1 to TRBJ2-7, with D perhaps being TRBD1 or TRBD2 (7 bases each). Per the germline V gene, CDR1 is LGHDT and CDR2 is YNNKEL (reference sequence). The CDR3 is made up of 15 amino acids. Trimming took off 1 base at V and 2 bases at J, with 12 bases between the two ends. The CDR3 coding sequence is TGTGCCAGCAGCCAAGGGGAGGGGGCCGCCTACGAGCAGTACTTC. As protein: CASSQGEGAAYEQYF.

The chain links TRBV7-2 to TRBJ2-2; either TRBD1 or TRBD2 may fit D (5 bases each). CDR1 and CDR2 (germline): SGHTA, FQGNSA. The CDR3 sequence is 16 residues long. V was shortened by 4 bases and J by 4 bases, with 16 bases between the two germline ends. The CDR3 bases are TGTGCCAGCAGCTGGGGACCGGCGCCAATCACCGGGGAGCTGTTTTTT. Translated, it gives CASSWGPAPITGELFF.

The CDR3 DNA sequence: TGCGCCAGCAGCCAAAAACCGGGACTAGCGTCCTACGAGCAGTACTTC. This translates into CASSQKPGLASYEQYF. The chain combines TRBV5-1 with TRBJ2-7, with 10 bases matching TRBD2. The V segment lost 4 bases and the J segment 1 base; nucleotides outside the gene matches: 8. The CDR3 loop spans 16 amino acids. Germline V CDR1 and CDR2: SGHRS, YFSETQ.

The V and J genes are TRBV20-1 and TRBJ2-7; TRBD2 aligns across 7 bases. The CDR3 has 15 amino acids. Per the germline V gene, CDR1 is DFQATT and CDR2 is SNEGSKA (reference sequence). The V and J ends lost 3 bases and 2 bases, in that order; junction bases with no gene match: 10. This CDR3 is CSASGRDIPTYEQYF. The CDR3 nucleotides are TGCAGTGCTAGTGGGAGGGATATACCTACCTACGAGCAGTACTTC.

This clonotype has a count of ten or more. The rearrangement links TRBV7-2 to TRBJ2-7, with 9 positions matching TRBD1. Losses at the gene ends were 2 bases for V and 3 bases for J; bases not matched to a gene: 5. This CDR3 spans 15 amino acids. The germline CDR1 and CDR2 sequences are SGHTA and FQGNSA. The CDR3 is CASSLKGQGVYEQYF. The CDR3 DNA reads TGTGCCAGCAGCTTAAAGGGACAGGGAGTCTACGAGCAGTACTTC.